What follows describes a single TCR beta chain. This clone was detected ten times or more. This receptor's antigen is unknown. Per-base quality was not reported, and no clone a single base away is much larger than it. Before undergoing thyroid surgery, none of the patients had been given any kind of treatment. The study retrospectively analysed patient clinical samples collected from the early 2010s to the late 2010s using T-cell receptor beta sequencing. The protocol used for the library was PCR. Sequencing used an Illumina HiSeq 4000. High-throughput sequencing was used to profile the CDR3 region of the TCR beta-chain in every patient. In the original analysis: Drawing on CDR3 differences between clinicopathological groups, the researchers built a classifier meant to tell apart patients with distant-metastatic papillary thyroid cancer. The Shannon index was used to measure repertoire diversity, and the Morisita-Horn index was used to measure how similar tumor and blood repertoires were. TCRdb itself trimmed the public reads at Q25 with fastp, ran MiXCR and retained productive beta chains. The V and J calls were not made by the authors but by TCRdb's processing. The sample profile shows some 25,000 clones; approximately 20% of them were found once. The ten largest clones add up to 6% to 9.5% of the sample.

The data derive from a study of metastatic and nonmetastatic thyroid tumors (dated by TCRdb to the early 2020s). Turning to the overall study: Repertoires from peripheral blood and from tumor or nodule tissue samples of malignant and benign thyroid patients were compared.

Overall study results and their limits: In both blood and tumor samples, TCR beta diversity was reported to be significantly higher in malignant tumors than in benign nodules.

Inclusive of the bounding cysteine and phenylalanine, the CDR3 is 14 residues long. Kept here is only the CDR3 DNA, which spans 42 bases and is read in frame from base 1. V gives up 5 bases and J gives up 6 bases, and the segment between their germline ends measures 16 bases. CDR1 DFQATT and CDR2 SNEGSKA are derived from the germline V gene (reference sequence). The sample comprised blood. The chain employs TRBV20-1 and TRBJ2-2; the D gene is perhaps TRBD1 or TRBD2, as each covers 5 bases. This sequence originates from a female donor with papillary thyroid cancer or a benign thyroid nodule (not recorded which). Some clones in this sample may be carry-over from other donors' samples. CDR3 loop: CSAQGDPAPGELFF. The DNA sequence is given as TGCAGTGCTCAAGGGGACCCAGCCCCCGGGGAGCTGTTTTTT.